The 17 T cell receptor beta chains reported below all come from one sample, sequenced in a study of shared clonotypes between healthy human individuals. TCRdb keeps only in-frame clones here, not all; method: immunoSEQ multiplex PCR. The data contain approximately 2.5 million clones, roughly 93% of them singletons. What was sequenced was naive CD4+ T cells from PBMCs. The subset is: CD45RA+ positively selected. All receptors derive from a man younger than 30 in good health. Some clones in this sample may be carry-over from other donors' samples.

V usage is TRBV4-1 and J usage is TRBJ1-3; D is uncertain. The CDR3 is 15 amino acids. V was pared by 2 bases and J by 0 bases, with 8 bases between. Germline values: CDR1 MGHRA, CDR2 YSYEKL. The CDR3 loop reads CASSQPINSGNTIYF. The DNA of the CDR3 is TGCGCCAGCAGCCAACCCATAAACTCTGGAAACACCATATATTTT.

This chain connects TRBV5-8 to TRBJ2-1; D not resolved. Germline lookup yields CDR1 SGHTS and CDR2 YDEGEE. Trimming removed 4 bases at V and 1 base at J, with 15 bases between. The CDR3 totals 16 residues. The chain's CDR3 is CASSQHPPESYNEQFF. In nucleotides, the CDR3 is TGTGCCAGCAGCCAACACCCCCCCGAGTCCTACAATGAGCAGTTCTTC.

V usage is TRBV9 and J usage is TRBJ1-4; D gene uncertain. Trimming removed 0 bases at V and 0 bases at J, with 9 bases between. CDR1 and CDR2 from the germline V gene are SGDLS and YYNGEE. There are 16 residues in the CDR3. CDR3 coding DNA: TGTGCCAGCAGCGTAGCGGCCGACCCAACTAATGAAAAACTGTTTTTT. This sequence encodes CASSVAADPTNEKLFF.

The CDR3 DNA follows: TGTGCCAGCAGCCTAAACCGGGACAGTATAGCTGAGCAGTTCTTC. Translated, it gives CASSLNRDSIAEQFF. V gene TRBV7-3 combines with J gene TRBJ2-1; 7 nucleotides align to TRBD1. The germline V gene has CDR1 SGHTA and CDR2 FQGTGA. The CDR3 length is 15 residues. The trim removed 5 bases at V and 9 bases at J, leaving 13 bases unmatched.

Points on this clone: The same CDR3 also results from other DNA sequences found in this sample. The CDR3 protein is CASSLGLAGTGEQYF. Written as DNA, the CDR3 is TGTGCCAGCAGCTTGGGTCTAGCCGGGACTGGCGAGCAGTACTTC. V gene TRBV7-9 combines with J gene TRBJ2-7; a possible D gene is TRBD2 (6 bases). From germline, CDR1 is SEHNR and CDR2 FQNEAQ (reference sequence). This CDR3 contains 15 residues. The V end lost 3 bases, the J end lost 6 bases, and 18 bases lay between the germline ends.

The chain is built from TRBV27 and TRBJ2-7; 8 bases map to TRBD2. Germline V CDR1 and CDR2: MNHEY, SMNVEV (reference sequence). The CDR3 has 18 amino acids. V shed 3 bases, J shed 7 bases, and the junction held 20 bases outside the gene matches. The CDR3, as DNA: TGTGCCAGCAGTTTTCGGGGGGGACGGATGGCGGGAGCGGTGGAGCAGTACTTC. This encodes CASSFRGGRMAGAVEQYF.

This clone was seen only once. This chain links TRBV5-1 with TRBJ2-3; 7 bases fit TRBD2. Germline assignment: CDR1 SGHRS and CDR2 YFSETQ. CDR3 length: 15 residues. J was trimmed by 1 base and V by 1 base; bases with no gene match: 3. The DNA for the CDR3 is TGCGCCAGCAGCTTGAGCGGGGAGGGCACAGATACGCAGTATTTT. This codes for CASSLSGEGTDTQYF.

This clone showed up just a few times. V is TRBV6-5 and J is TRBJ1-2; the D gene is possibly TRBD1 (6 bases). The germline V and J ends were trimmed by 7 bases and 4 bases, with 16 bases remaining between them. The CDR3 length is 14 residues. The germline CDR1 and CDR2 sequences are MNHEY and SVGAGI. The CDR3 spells CASIPVRGGYGYTF. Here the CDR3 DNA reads TGTGCCAGCATCCCTGTCCGAGGGGGCTATGGCTACACCTTC.

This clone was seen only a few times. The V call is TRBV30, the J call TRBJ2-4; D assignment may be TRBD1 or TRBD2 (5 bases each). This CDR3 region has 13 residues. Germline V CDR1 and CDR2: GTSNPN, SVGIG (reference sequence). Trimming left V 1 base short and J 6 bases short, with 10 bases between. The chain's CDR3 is CAWSAGRINIQYF. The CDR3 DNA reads TGTGCCTGGAGTGCGGGACGGATAAACATTCAGTACTTC.

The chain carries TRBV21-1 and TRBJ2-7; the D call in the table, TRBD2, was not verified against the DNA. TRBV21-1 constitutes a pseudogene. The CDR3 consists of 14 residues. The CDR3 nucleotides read TGTGCCAGCAGCAAAGCTGGAGGCTCCTACGAGCAGTACTTC. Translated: CASSKAGGSYEQYF.

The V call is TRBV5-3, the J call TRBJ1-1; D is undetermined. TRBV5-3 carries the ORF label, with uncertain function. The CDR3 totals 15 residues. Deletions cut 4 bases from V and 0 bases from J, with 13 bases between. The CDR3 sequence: CARSPSTSLNTEAFF. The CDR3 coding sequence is TGTGCCAGAAGCCCTTCGACGTCCCTGAACACTGAAGCTTTCTTT.

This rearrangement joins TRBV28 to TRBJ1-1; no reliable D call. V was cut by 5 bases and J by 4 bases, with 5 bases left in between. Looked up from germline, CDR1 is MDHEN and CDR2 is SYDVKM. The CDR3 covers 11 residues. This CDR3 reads CASSRPTEAFF. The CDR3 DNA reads TGTGCCAGCAGTCGACCCACTGAAGCTTTCTTT.

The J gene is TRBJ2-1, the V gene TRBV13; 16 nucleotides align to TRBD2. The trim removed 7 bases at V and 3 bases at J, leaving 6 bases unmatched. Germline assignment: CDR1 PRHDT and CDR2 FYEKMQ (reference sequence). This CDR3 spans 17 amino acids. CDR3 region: CASKGLAGGLYYNEQFF. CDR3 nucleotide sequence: TGTGCCAGCAAGGGACTAGCGGGAGGGCTCTACTACAATGAGCAGTTCTTC.

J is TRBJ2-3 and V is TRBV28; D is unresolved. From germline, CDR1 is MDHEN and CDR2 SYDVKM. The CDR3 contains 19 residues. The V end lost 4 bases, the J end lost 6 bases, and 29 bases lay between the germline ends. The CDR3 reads CASSSNRPQKVSVEDTQYF. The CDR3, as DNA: TGTGCCAGCAGTTCGAACCGACCCCAGAAGGTTTCGGTGGAGGATACGCAGTATTTT.

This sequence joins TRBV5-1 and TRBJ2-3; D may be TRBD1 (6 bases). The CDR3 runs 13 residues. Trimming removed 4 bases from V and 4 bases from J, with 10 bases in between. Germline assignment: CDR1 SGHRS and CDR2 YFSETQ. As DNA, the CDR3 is TGCGCCAGCAGCAAGGACAGCCCAGATACGCAGTATTTT. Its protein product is CASSKDSPDTQYF.

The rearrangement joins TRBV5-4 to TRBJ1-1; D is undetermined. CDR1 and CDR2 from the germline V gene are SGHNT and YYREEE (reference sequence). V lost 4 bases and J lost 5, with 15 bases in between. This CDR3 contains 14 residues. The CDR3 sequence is CASSTGSVGTEAFF. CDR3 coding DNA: TGTGCCAGCAGCACCGGGAGCGTGGGGACTGAAGCTTTCTTT. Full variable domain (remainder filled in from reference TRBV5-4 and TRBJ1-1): ETGVTQSPTHLIKTRGQQVTLRCSSQSGHNTVSWYQQALGQGPQFIFQYYREEENGRGNFPPRFSGLQFPNYSSELNVNALELDDSALYLCASSTGSVGTEAFFGQGTRLTVV.

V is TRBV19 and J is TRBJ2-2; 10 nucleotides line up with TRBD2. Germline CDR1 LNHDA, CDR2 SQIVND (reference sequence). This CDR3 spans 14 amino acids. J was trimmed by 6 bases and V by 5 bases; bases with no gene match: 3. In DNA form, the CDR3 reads TGTGCCAGTAGTCCCGGACTAGCGGCCGGGGAGCTGTTTTTT. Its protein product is CASSPGLAAGELFF.